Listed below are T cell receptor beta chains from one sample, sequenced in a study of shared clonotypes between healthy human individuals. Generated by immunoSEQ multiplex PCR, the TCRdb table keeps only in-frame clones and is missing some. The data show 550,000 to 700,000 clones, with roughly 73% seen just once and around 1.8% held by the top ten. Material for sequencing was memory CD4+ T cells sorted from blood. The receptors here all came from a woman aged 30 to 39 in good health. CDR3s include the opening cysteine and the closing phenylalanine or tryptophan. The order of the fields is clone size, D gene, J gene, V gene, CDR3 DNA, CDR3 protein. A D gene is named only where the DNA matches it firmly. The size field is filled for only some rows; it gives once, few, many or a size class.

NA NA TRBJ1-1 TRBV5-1 TGCGCCAGCAGCTTGGGTGACGGAGATGAAGCTTTCTTT CASSLGDGDEAFF
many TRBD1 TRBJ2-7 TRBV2 TGTGCCAGCAGTGAACGTTGGGGACAGGGAGCCTACGAGCAGTACTTC CASSERWGQGAYEQYF
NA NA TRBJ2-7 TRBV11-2 TGTGCCAGCAGCTCCTCCCGGGGCGGGACTTACGAGCAGTACTTC CASSSSRGGTYEQYF
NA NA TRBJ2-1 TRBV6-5 TGTGCCAGCAGAGCACCGGGGGATGAGCAGTTCTTC CASRAPGDEQFF
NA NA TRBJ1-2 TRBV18 TGTGCCAGCTCACTAAGAACAGGAGGTAACTATGGCTACACCTTC CASSLRTGGNYGYTF
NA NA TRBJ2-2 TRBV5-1 TGCGCCAGCAGCTTGGGGCTAGGTGCGAACACCGGGGAGCTGTTTTTT CASSLGLGANTGELFF
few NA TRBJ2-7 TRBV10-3 TGTGCCATCAGTGAGTCCGGTTACGAGCAGTACTTC CAISESGYEQYF
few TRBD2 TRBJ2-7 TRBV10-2 TGCGCCAGCTGTCTAGCGGGAACCTACGAGCAGTACTTC CASCLAGTYEQYF
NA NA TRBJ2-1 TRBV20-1 TGCAGTGCTAGGAAGGGGCTACAGCGGTTCTTC CSARKGLQRFF
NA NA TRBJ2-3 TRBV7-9 TGTGCCAGCAGCGGAGACGGGGGGCTCTTCACAGATACGCAGTATTTT CASSGDGGLFTDTQYF
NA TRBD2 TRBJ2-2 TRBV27 TGTGCCAGCAGTCCTTCCCGACTAGCGGGAGGGACCGGGGAGCTGTTTTTT CASSPSRLAGGTGELFF
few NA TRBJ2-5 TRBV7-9 TGTGCCAGCAGCCCCGGACCGTTGCAAGAGACCCAGTACTTC CASSPGPLQETQYF
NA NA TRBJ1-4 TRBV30 TGTGCCTGGGGCGGACAGCGGAATGAAAAACTGTTTTTT CAWGGQRNEKLFF
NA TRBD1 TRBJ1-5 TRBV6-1 TGTGCCAGCAGGGCCAGGACAGGGGACAATCAGCCCCAGCATTTT CASRARTGDNQPQHF
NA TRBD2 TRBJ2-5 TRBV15 TGTGCCACCAGCCGCCCGGGACTAGCGGGAGGAAAGCTCCAAGAGACCCAGTACTTC CATSRPGLAGGKLQETQYF
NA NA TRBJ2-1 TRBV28 TGTGCCAGCAGCCTGAGCGAAGTAAGCTCCTACAATGAGCAGTTCTTC CASSLSEVSSYNEQFF
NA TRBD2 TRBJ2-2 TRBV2 TGTGCCAGCAGTGGAAGGTCGAGCGGGAGCTCCGGGGAGCTGTTTTTT CASSGRSSGSSGELFF
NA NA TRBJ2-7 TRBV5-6 TGTGCCAGCAGCTTGGGCTACGAGCAGTACTTC CASSLGYEQYF
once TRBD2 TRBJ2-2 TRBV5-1 TGCGCCAGCAGGCTGCGGGAGGGTGCGAACACCGGGGAGCTGTTTTTT CASRLREGANTGELFF
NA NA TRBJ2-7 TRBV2 TGTGCCAGCAGAGGACGTGACGCCGGGGGTTTCGAGCAGTACTTC CASRGRDAGGFEQYF
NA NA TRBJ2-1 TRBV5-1 TGCGCCAGCAGCCCGGACGGACGATTAGCCGGATACGGTGAGCAGTTCTTC CASSPDGRLAGYGEQFF
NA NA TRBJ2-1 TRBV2 TGTGCCAGCGGGAGGAGATACGAGCAGTTCTTC CASGRRYEQFF